The entry below describes one T cell receptor beta chain. Researchers grouped second doses given at about 4 or about 12 weeks into one pool. Profiling relied on immunoSEQ multiplex PCR, and the TCRdb table lists in-frame clones only, not all of them. The data hold around 110,000 clones, with roughly 92% observed a single time. These data come from a study of T cell responses to AZD1222 COVID-19 vaccine. Source: peripheral blood, taken 28 days after the second AZD1222 dose. This receptor was identified in an adult who received the AZD1222 COVID-19 vaccine.

CDR3 nucleotides: TGCAGCGTCGGACGGGACAGTCGCTACAATGAGCAGTTCTTC. It encodes CSVGRDSRYNEQFF. V and J are TRBV29-1 and TRBJ2-1; TRBD1 agrees at 7 bases. Germline V lookup: CDR1 SQVTM, CDR2 ANQGSEA. V trimming: 6 bases; J trimming: 3 bases; junction bases outside the gene matches: 8. This CDR3 is 14 amino acids long.